The TCR beta chain under discussion was sequenced for a study of CD8+ T cells in alopecia areata. Study results and limitations: For lesional scalp, especially alopecia totalis/universalis, clonality was higher than in normal scalp.

As part of sample collection, lesional scalp punch biopsies and peripheral blood were taken from alopecia areata patients. Sorted populations comprised CD4+ and CD8+ T cells obtained from PBMCs. With regard to this clone: Its antigen is as yet unknown.

Sequencing used cDNA as its template, made by extracting RNA and reverse transcribing it. TCRdb keeps only in-frame clones here, not all; method: immunoSEQ multiplex PCR. The sample has 120,000 or so clones, about 50% seen once. Germline V CDR1 and CDR2: SNHLY, FYNNEI. With 4 bases removed from V and 5 bases from J, the gap between germline ends came to 17 bases. The CDR3 is 15 residues long. Sequenced material: NKG2D-low CD8+ T cells sorted from blood. The TCR was taken from a human donor with alopecia areata. This chain joins TRBV2 and TRBJ2-5; D not certain. The DNA of the CDR3 is TGTGCCAGCAGTGGAGCTAGTTCCTCAGCGGAGACCCAGTACTTC. This encodes CASSGASSSAETQYF.